A selection of T cell receptor beta chains follows, all from one sample in a study of patients and donors after allogeneic stem cell transplantation. Using its own MiXCR run on the RT-PCR reads, TCRdb lists one record per CDR3 protein. The table has about 110,000 distinct CDR3 sequences, 35% seen once. Material: blood, either unsorted or a sorted T cell fraction (not recorded which). The source is a human donor who was either an allogeneic HSCT recipient or a stem cell or donor lymphocyte infusion donor (not recorded which). It is not recorded whose cells these are; they may come from a transplant donor. The CDR3 runs from the conserved cysteine through the conserved F or W. The D gene is left open where the match is weak. Clone size is stated in some rows and not others, as once, few, many or a class when expanded.

-	TRBJ2-5	TRBV5-6	-	TGTGCCAGCAGTCAACGGCGGCGAGCAGCGTTCCCAGAGACCCAGTACTTC	CASSQRRRAAFPETQYF
-	TRBJ1-4	TRBV20-1	few	TGCAGTGCTAGGGACAGTTGGACAAATGAAAAACTGTTTTTT	CSARDSWTNEKLFF
TRBD1	TRBJ1-2	TRBV6-6	-	TGTGCCAGCAGTTACCTGGACAGGGGGCACTATGGCTACACCTTC	CASSYLDRGHYGYTF
TRBD1	TRBJ2-3	TRBV4-3	-	TGCGCCAGCAGCCACCGGGACAGGGACACAGATACGCAGTATTTT	CASSHRDRDTDTQYF
TRBD1	TRBJ2-2	TRBV6-5	-	TGTGCCAGCAACCAGGGGGCGGACACCGGGGAGCTGTTTTTT	CASNQGADTGELFF
TRBD1	TRBJ2-2	TRBV11-3	few	TGTGCCAGCAGCCGAAGACAGGGGGCCGGGATGGAGCTGTTTTTT	CASSRRQGAGMELFF
TRBD1	TRBJ1-1	TRBV6-2/TRBV6-3	-	TGTGCCAGCAGACCTACCGGGACAGAGTCTACTTTCTTT	CASRPTGTESTFF
-	TRBJ1-1	TRBV12-3/TRBV12-4	many	TGTGCCAGCAGTTCGAGGTACACTGAAGCTTTCTTT	CASSSRYTEAFF
-	TRBJ1-1	TRBV7-2	-	TGTGCCAGCAGCTTAGGGTCGTCGGGGCCCGGATACACTGAAGCTTTCTTT	CASSLGSSGPGYTEAFF
-	TRBJ1-2	TRBV7-2	few	TGTGCCAGCAGTTACTATAACTATGGCTACACCTTC	CASSYYNYGYTF
TRBD1	TRBJ2-7	TRBV6-6	few	TGTGCCAGCAGTCCGGGACAGGGTCCCTTGGAGCAGTACTTC	CASSPGQGPLEQYF
-	TRBJ1-1	TRBV20-1	-	TGCAGTGCTACAAAGTCACCATACACTGAAGCTTTCTTT	CSATKSPYTEAFF
-	TRBJ1-1	TRBV20-1	-	TGCAGTGCTAGAGGGCCCGGGCCGACTGAAGCTTTCTTT	CSARGPGPTEAFF
-	TRBJ1-2	TRBV7-2	many	TGTGCCAGCAGCAAGGGCAGGGGACCTAGGACTAACTATGGCTACACCTTC	CASSKGRGPRTNYGYTF
-	TRBJ1-5	TRBV18	-	TGTGCCAGCTCACTAGCATCAGGGGATCAGCCCCAGCATTTT	CASSLASGDQPQHF
TRBD2	TRBJ2-1	TRBV12-3/TRBV12-4	-	TGTGCCAGCAGTTCGGGACTAGCGGGACTCGATGAGCAGTTCTTC	CASSSGLAGLDEQFF
-	TRBJ1-1	TRBV18	few	TGTGCCAGCTCACAGGAAGCTAACACTGAAGCTTTCTTT	CASSQEANTEAFF
TRBD1	TRBJ2-7	TRBV5-1	-	TGCGCCAGCAGCCTAAGGACAGGGGAATTCTACGAGCAGTACTTC	CASSLRTGEFYEQYF
TRBD1	TRBJ1-5	TRBV27	-	TGTGCCAGCAAACCCGGGACAGGGTATAGTCAGCCCCAGCATTTT	CASKPGTGYSQPQHF
-	TRBJ1-1	TRBV3-1	few	TGTGCCAGCAGCCAAGATAATGTGCAGGATGAAGCTTTCTTT	CASSQDNVQDEAFF
-	TRBJ1-5	TRBV28	many	TGTGCCAGCAGTTTAGGGGGAATCAATCAGCCCCAGCATTTT	CASSLGGINQPQHF
TRBD2	TRBJ2-1	TRBV28	-	TGTGCCAGCAGGACCCAAGACGGACTAGCGAAGCACAATGAGCAGTTCTTC	CASRTQDGLAKHNEQFF
-	TRBJ1-1	TRBV7-8	few	TGTGCCAGCAGCTTAGTTGGGGAAAACACTGAAGCTTTCTTT	CASSLVGENTEAFF
-	TRBJ2-3	TRBV4-2	-	TGTGCCAGCAGCCAAACTGCGGGGACAGATACGCAGTATTTT	CASSQTAGTDTQYF
TRBD1	TRBJ2-1	TRBV10-3	-	TGTGCCATCAGTGAGTCGGGACAGGCCACCCCCCGGTTCTTC	CAISESGQATPRFF
TRBD2	TRBJ2-1	TRBV24-1	-	TGTGCCACCAGTGATTTGCCCACTAGCGGGAGGGCGACCAAAATCTTC	CATSDLPTSGRATKIF
-	TRBJ1-2	TRBV4-3	-	TGCGCCAGCAGCCAAGCACCGGGACGGCCTAGGGGCTACACCTTC	CASSQAPGRPRGYTF
-	TRBJ2-1	TRBV7-9	-	TGTGCCAGCAGCCCCAGGCCCCTGCGGGGCGCGAGCTCCTACAATGAGCAGTTCTTC	CASSPRPLRGASSYNEQFF
TRBD1	TRBJ1-4	TRBV6-6	-	TGTGCCAGCAGGACGACAGGGAAAAATGAAAAACTGTTTTTT	CASRTTGKNEKLFF
-	TRBJ2-3	TRBV28	once	TGTGCCAGCAGTTCCCTCCCGTACACAGATACGCAGTATTTT	CASSSLPYTDTQYF
TRBD1	TRBJ1-5	TRBV4-1	few	TGCGCCAGCAGCCAAGACAGGGGGCGGAATCAGCCCCAGCATTTT	CASSQDRGRNQPQHF
-	TRBJ2-7	TRBV20-1	few	TGCAGTGCCAAAAGGGAGGACGTTATCACCTACGAGCAGTACTTC	CSAKREDVITYEQYF
-	TRBJ1-5	TRBV15	-	TGTGCCACCAGCAGAGATCAGACTACGGTAGATCAGCCCCAGCATTTT	CATSRDQTTVDQPQHF
-	TRBJ1-3	TRBV18	few	TGTGCCAGCTCACCGTCCGAAGCGAGAAACACCATATATTTT	CASSPSEARNTIYF
-	TRBJ2-3	TRBV10-3	-	TGTGCCATCAGCAATAGCGGCCTTAACACAGATACGCAGTATTTT	CAISNSGLNTDTQYF
TRBD1	TRBJ1-1	TRBV7-9	few	TGTGCCAGCAGCGCCAGACAGGGGGCTTGGACTGAAGCTTTCTTT	CASSARQGAWTEAFF
-	TRBJ2-1	TRBV5-4	-	TGTGCCAGCAGCTTGGGCGCCAATGAGCAGTTCTTC	CASSLGANEQFF
TRBD1	TRBJ2-7	TRBV29-1	-	TGCAGCGTCGCACCTCGGGGACAGGGGTTCGAGCAGTACTTC	CSVAPRGQGFEQYF
TRBD2	TRBJ2-1	TRBV6-2/TRBV6-3	few	TGTGCCAGCTATCGAACTAGCGGGAGAATGTTCTTC	CASYRTSGRMFF
-	TRBJ1-4	TRBV7-2	many	TGTGCCAGCAGCCGGGGTCTAAAACTGTTTTTT	CASSRGLKLFF
-	TRBJ1-5	TRBV19	-	TGTGCCAGTAGTATAGCCAGAAATCAGCCCCAGCATTTT	CASSIARNQPQHF
TRBD2	TRBJ2-7	TRBV27	-	TGTGCCAGCAGTTTGACTAGCGGGATCCACGAGCAGTACTTC	CASSLTSGIHEQYF
-	TRBJ1-1	TRBV20-1	-	TGCAGTGCTAGCCCCCCCCAAGGGGCTTTCTTT	CSASPPQGAFF
-	TRBJ2-2	TRBV6-5	-	TGTGCCAGCAGTTACTCATTCACAGAGATTAGCACCGGGGAGCTGTTTTTT	CASSYSFTEISTGELFF
TRBD1	TRBJ1-1	TRBV24-1	few	TGTGCCACCAGTGATGCCCGGGGACAGGGGACTGAAGCTTTCTTT	CATSDARGQGTEAFF
-	TRBJ1-1	TRBV6-5	few	TGTGCCAGCACCCCCCAGGGGCGGCCCACTGAAGCTTTCTTT	CASTPQGRPTEAFF
TRBD1	TRBJ1-1	TRBV7-2	-	TGTGCCAGCAGAAGAGACAGGGGGCCTGCTGAAGCTTTCTTT	CASRRDRGPAEAFF